This T cell receptor (beta chain) was sequenced in a study of T cells in localized non-small cell lung cancer. Study results and caveats: Tumor trailed uninvolved adjacent lung in T cell clonality, which peaked there.

The method was immunoSEQ multiplex PCR; TCRdb's version includes in-frame clones alone and lacks a portion of them. Of more than 15,000 clones detected, 89% appear once; the ten largest clones hold 25% to 30%. Germline V lookup: CDR1 SGHTA, CDR2 FQGNSA. CDR3 length equals 15 residues. V gave up 5 bases and J gave up 6 bases; unmatched junction bases: 8. In the case of this clone: Its cognate antigen is unknown.

The chain uses TRBV7-2 and TRBJ1-5; 9 positions agree with TRBD1. The input for sequencing was peripheral blood, taken before any cancer treatment. The TCR sequence derives from a female donor of 60 years or more with stage III squamous cell lung carcinoma. DNA of the CDR3: TGTGCCAGCAGCCAAGGGACAGGGTTCGTTCAGCCCCAGCATTTT. Translating gives CASSQGTGFVQPQHF.